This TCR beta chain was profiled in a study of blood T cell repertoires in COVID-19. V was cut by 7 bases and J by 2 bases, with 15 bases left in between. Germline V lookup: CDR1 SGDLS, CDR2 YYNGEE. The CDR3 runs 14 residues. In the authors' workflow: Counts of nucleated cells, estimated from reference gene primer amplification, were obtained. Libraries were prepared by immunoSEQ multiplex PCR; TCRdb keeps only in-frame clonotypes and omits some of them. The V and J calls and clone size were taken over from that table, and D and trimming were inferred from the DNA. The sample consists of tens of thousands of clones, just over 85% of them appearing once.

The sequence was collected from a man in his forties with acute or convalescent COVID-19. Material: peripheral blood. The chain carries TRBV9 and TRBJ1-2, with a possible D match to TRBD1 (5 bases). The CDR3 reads CASGGVRLNYGYTF. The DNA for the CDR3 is TGTGCCAGCGGAGGGGTCAGGCTGAACTATGGCTACACCTTC.